This T cell receptor beta chain was sequenced for a study of siplizumab effects on memory and regulatory T cells. Findings and caveats of the study: The study did not confirm that proliferating Tregs from siplizumab cultures were suppressive. Significant reduction of alloreactive sequences traceable to unstimulated CD4+ memory cells was observed with siplizumab.

Only in-frame clones appear in the TCRdb table, and some are missing; sequencing was by immunoSEQ multiplex PCR. The data contain 90,000 to 120,000 clones, 94% of them singletons. Comments on this clone: Its matching antigen is unknown.

Trimming took 6 bases from V and 8 from J; bases not matched to a gene: 7. The CDR3 sequence is 13 residues long. The V gene's germline CDR1 is WSHSY and CDR2 SAAADI. The source is a human donor in good health. Sequencing was performed on Tregs sorted from blood. The genes are TRBV10-2 and TRBJ1-2, with 9 bases aligning to TRBD1. This chain's CDR3 is CASRPQGARGYTF. Written as DNA, the CDR3 is TGCGCCAGCAGACCACAGGGGGCAAGAGGCTACACCTTC.